This T cell receptor (beta chain) was captured in a study of cytomegalovirus exposure and HLA in healthy donors. General study results and limits: Later work associated fewer than 20,000 TCR beta sequences with HLA alleles at 0.05 false discovery rate. Among TCR beta chains of equal frequency, HLA-associated ones were more clonally expanded in a later analysis. Among TCR sequences, most were rare, though some public TCRs appeared in many donors. When the data were analyzed later, several of the most significant clusters appeared to be linked to common viral pathogens.

With 60 Vbeta and 13 Jbeta primers, the PCR was carried out. Sequenced by immunoSEQ multiplex PCR; TCRdb stores in-frame clones only, minus some. The repertoire table contains roughly 190,000 clones. On this clone: The target antigen is unknown. Other DNA sequences from this sample encode an identical CDR3 as well.

The CDR3 is 15 residues long. With 0 bases removed from V and 2 bases from J, the gap between germline ends came to 10 bases. CDR1 is LNHNV, CDR2 YYDKDF, per germline (reference sequence). The TCR originated in a man between 25 and 39 years old in good health and CMV-seronegative. Sequencing input: PBMCs. This sequence joins TRBV15 and TRBJ1-1, with D possibly being TRBD1 (5 bases). DNA for the CDR3: TGTGCCACCAGCAGAGATCGGGGGGTAAACACTGAAGCTTTCTTT. The encoded protein is CATSRDRGVNTEAFF.